What follows are 11 T cell receptor beta chains derived from one specimen sequenced in a study of Tregs in tolerant kidney transplant recipients. Recipient PBMCs carried a CFSE label and met irradiated graft donor PBMCs for approximately six days before FACS sorting. TCRdb keeps only in-frame clones here, not all; method: immunoSEQ multiplex PCR. The sample yields 8,000 or so clones, about 35% seen once. Their antigens are not known. This material consisted of CD8+ T cells from blood cultured with allogeneic cells, taken before the transplant. All receptors come from a human patient who received a combined kidney and bone marrow transplant.

The chain recombines TRBV5-5 with TRBJ2-3; no reliable D call. CDR1 is SGHKS, CDR2 YYEKEE, per germline (reference sequence). Trimming pared 0 bases from V and 6 bases from J, leaving 11 bases between. The CDR3 spans 14 residues. The CDR3 here is CASSLEPGSDTQYF. For the CDR3, the DNA is TGTGCCAGCAGCTTGGAACCGGGTTCGGATACGCAGTATTTT.

The V call is TRBV11-2, the J call TRBJ2-7; D possibly corresponds to TRBD2 (6 bases). Germline CDR1 reads SGHAT; CDR2 reads FQNNGV. Between the trimmed V and J ends, which lost 2 bases and 4 bases, there was a span of 9 bases. This CDR3 region has 13 residues. CDR3 region: CASSLPGVYEQYF. CDR3 coding DNA: TGTGCCAGCAGCTTACCGGGGGTGTACGAGCAGTACTTC.

This clone qualifies as medium-sized. The chain is built from TRBV10-2 and TRBJ2-1, with TRBD2 matching over 12 bases. Germline CDR1 reads WSHSY; CDR2 reads SAAADI. V gave up 5 bases and J gave up 4 bases; unmatched junction bases: 3. The CDR3 is 15 residues long. CDR3: CASSHLAGGYNEQFF. CDR3 in DNA: TGCGCCAGCAGTCATCTAGCGGGGGGGTACAATGAGCAGTTCTTC.

This clone was detected a few times. This rearrangement joins TRBV7-3 to TRBJ2-7, with 10 bases matching TRBD2. From germline, CDR1 is SGHTA and CDR2 FQGTGA. V gave up 5 bases and J gave up 5 bases; unmatched junction bases: 9. The length of the CDR3 is 15 residues. CDR3: CASSQSGGAVDEQYF. The DNA for the CDR3 is TGTGCCAGCAGCCAGAGCGGGGGGGCCGTAGACGAGCAGTACTTC.

The CDR3 here is CASSYFSGNYEQYF. DNA for the CDR3: TGTGCCAGCAGTTACTTTAGCGGGAACTACGAGCAGTACTTC. This chain connects TRBV6-5 to TRBJ2-7; 8 positions match TRBD2. Germline CDR1 reads MNHEY; CDR2 reads SVGAGI. Germline trimming cut 1 base from V and 3 bases from J; bases unmatched to any gene: 2. This CDR3 spans 14 amino acids.

In its sample, this clone was seen a few times. This sequence joins TRBV6-5 and TRBJ2-5, with D maybe TRBD2 (5 bases). The V gene lost 4 bases and the J gene lost 5 bases, with 11 bases spanning the gap. The CDR3 has 13 amino acids. The V gene's germline CDR1 is MNHEY and CDR2 SVGAGI. As DNA, the CDR3 is TGTGCCAGCAGTTCCGGGGTGGTTGAGACCCAGTACTTC. Amino acid sequence: CASSSGVVETQYF.

Turning to this clone: An end of the junction differs from the germline gene, which may be a read error. In the same sample, other DNA sequences code for this CDR3. The rearrangement joins TRBV7-9 to TRBJ1-6; 7 nucleotides align to TRBD1. The CDR3 runs to 13 residues. Germline values: CDR1 SEHNR, CDR2 FQNEAQ (reference sequence). This chain's CDR3 is CASSRTGDSPLHF. The CDR3 nucleotides read TGTGCCAGCAGCCGTACAGGGGATTCCCCCCTCCACTTT.

In this sample, this clone is large. The chain recombines TRBV5-6 with TRBJ2-1, with D perhaps TRBD2 (5 bases). The V end lost 2 bases, the J end lost 2 bases, and 11 bases lay between the germline ends. This CDR3 spans 15 amino acids. Germline V gene lookup returns CDR1 SGHDT and CDR2 YYEEEE. CDR3 sequence reads: CASSFGVTAYNEQFF. Written as DNA, the CDR3 is TGTGCCAGCAGCTTCGGGGTAACGGCCTACAATGAGCAGTTCTTC.

The CDR3 sequence: CASSLAFGYQETQYF. In nucleotides, the CDR3 is TGTGCCAGCAGCTTAGCGTTCGGGTACCAAGAGACCCAGTACTTC. The genes are TRBV7-9 and TRBJ2-5; D call uncertain. Trimming left V 0 bases short and J 0 bases short, with 8 bases between. Germline-derived CDR1 and CDR2 are SEHNR and FQNEAQ (reference sequence). The CDR3 has 15 amino acids.

In its sample, this clone is medium-sized (0.01 to 0.1%). The V and J genes are TRBV2 and TRBJ2-7; 8 bases agree with TRBD2. Germline CDR1 and CDR2: SNHLY and FYNNEI. The V gene end was trimmed by 9 bases and the J gene end by 2 bases; junction bases not matched to a gene: 6. The CDR3 is 13 amino acids. CDR3 protein: CASSTSGAYEQYF. The DNA for the CDR3 is TGTGCCAGTTCCACTAGCGGAGCCTACGAGCAGTACTTC. Complete variable domain (other parts from reference TRBV2 and TRBJ2-7): EPEVTQTPSHQVTQMGQEVILRCVPISNHLYFYWYRQILGQKVEFLVSFYNNEISEKSEIFDDQFSVERPDGSNFTLKIRSTKLEDSAMYFCASSTSGAYEQYFGPGTRLTVT.

Judged by abundance, this clone is medium-sized. At the DNA level, this CDR3 is encoded by other sequences in the same sample as well. The rearrangement joins TRBV27 to TRBJ2-1; 13 positions match TRBD2. CDR3 length equals 16 residues. After removal of 1 base from V and 9 bases from J, the junction contained 6 bases not matched to a gene. The V gene's germline CDR1 is MNHEY and CDR2 SMNVEV (reference sequence). Here the CDR3 reads CASSLLLAGGPVEQFF. The CDR3 DNA reads TGTGCCAGCAGTTTATTACTAGCGGGAGGGCCAGTTGAGCAGTTCTTC.